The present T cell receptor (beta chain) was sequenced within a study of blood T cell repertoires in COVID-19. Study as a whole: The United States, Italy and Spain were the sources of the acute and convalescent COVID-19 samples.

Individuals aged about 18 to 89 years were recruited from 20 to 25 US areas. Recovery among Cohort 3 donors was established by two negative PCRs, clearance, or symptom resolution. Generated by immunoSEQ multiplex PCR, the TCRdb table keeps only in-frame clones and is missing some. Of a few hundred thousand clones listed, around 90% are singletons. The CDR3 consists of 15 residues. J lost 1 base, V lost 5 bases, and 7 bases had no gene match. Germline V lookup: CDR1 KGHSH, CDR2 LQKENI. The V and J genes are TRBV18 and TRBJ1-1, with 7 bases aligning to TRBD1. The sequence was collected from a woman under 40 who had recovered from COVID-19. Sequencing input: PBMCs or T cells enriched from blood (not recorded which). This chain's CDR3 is CASSSRTGENTEAFF. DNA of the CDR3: TGTGCCAGCTCATCCCGTACAGGGGAGAACACTGAAGCTTTCTTT.